What follows are 23 T cell receptor beta chains derived from one specimen sequenced in a study of neurological immune-mediated disorders. MiXCR, applied by TCRdb to the 5' RACE reads, yields one record per CDR3 protein. The sample lists about 33,000 distinct CDR3 sequences; approximately 1.4% were seen once. Specimen: PBMCs. The receptors come from a woman in her thirties with multiple sclerosis.

This clonotype showed up many times. V and J are TRBV10-3 and TRBJ2-3, with D unclear. The CDR3 consists of 13 residues. Germline CDR1 is ENHRY and CDR2 is SYGVKD. The ends were cut back, 8 bases at V and 3 bases at J, with 12 bases in the middle. Here the CDR3 reads CAIAQAATDTQYF. The CDR3 DNA sequence: TGTGCCATCGCCCAAGCAGCGACAGATACGCAGTATTTT.

The table lists this clonotype with many counts. This chain joins TRBV20-1 and TRBJ1-1; no reliable D call. The germline CDR1 and CDR2 sequences are DFQATT and SNEGSKA (reference sequence). Trimming removed 6 bases at V and 9 bases at J, with 23 bases between. The CDR3 is 14 amino acids. CDR3 residues: CSAQVLAELSQAFF. CDR3 nucleotides: TGCAGTGCCCAGGTCCTGGCAGAACTTTCACAAGCTTTCTTT.

This clonotype has a count of ten or more. The chain recombines TRBV12-3 or TRBV12-4 with TRBJ1-1; tentative D call: TRBD1 (6 bases). The CDR3 consists of 13 residues. V was clipped by 3 bases and J by 3 bases, with 8 bases between them. The CDR3: CASSLKGDTEAFF. For the CDR3, the DNA is TGTGCCAGCAGTTTGAAGGGGGACACTGAAGCTTTCTTT.

This clonotype was detected ten times or more. The CDR3, as DNA: TGTGCCAGCAGCTCAGTACCCCGGGGTAGGGATACGCAGTATTTT. As protein: CASSSVPRGRDTQYF. The rearrangement uses TRBV7-2 and TRBJ2-3; TRBD2 is a possible D gene (5 bases). CDR1 SGHTA and CDR2 FQGNSA come from the germline V gene. The CDR3 consists of 15 residues. Trimming removed 4 bases from V and 6 bases from J, with 17 bases in between.

This clonotype has ten or more counts. V and J are TRBV7-9 and TRBJ1-2; 8 bases are shared with TRBD1. The germline V gene encodes CDR1 SEHNR and CDR2 FQNEAQ (reference sequence). The CDR3 extends over 13 amino acids. V lost 5 bases and J lost 6; bases outside the gene matches: 5. CDR3 sequence reads: CASSRSDRDGYTF. The CDR3 coding sequence is TGTGCCAGCAGCCGCTCGGACAGGGATGGCTACACCTTC.

The table lists this clonotype with many counts. J is TRBJ2-3 and V is TRBV4-3, with D possibly being TRBD2 (5 bases). This CDR3 is built from 15 residues. The germline gives CDR1 LGHNA, CDR2 YSLEER. The V gene lost 2 bases and the J gene lost 5 bases, with 14 bases spanning the gap. Here the CDR3 reads CASSQLGSSGDTQYF. In nucleotides, the CDR3 is TGCGCCAGCAGCCAACTGGGGAGTAGTGGAGATACGCAGTATTTT.

This clonotype was counted at least ten times. This chain uses TRBV20-1 with TRBJ2-3; tentative D call: TRBD2 (7 bases). Trimming stripped 2 bases from V and 5 bases from J, with 17 bases between. From germline, CDR1 is DFQATT and CDR2 SNEGSKA (reference sequence). The CDR3 runs to 15 residues. CDR3 DNA sequence: TGCAGTGCTAGACTCCCTCGGGGGGCCGAAGATACGCAGTATTTT. Its translation: CSARLPRGAEDTQYF.

This clonotype was observed many times. The chain is built from TRBV10-3 and TRBJ2-7; no clear D. Trimming cost V 6 bases and J 7 bases, with 10 bases left between them. The V gene's germline CDR1 is ENHRY and CDR2 SYGVKD. This CDR3 region has 11 residues. As DNA, the CDR3 is TGTGCCATCAGCCCCGGTGTTGAGCAGTACTTC. It translates to CAISPGVEQYF.

This clonotype was found many times. The chain recombines TRBV14 with TRBJ2-1, with D uncertain. The CDR3 has 13 residues. Per germline, CDR1 SGHDN and CDR2 FVKESK. V shed 4 bases and J shed 9 bases, with 13 bases lying between them. This CDR3 is CASSLRSMGEQFF. CDR3 coding DNA: TGTGCCAGCAGCCTGCGGAGCATGGGTGAGCAGTTCTTC. The entire variable domain, with the rest obtained from reference TRBV14 and TRBJ2-1, is as follows: EAGVTQFPSHSVIEKGQTVTLRCDPISGHDNLYWYRRVMGKEIKFLLHFVKESKQDESGMPNNRFLAERTGGTYSTLKVQPAELEDSGVYFCASSLRSMGEQFFGPGTRLTVL.

This clonotype has at least ten counts. The chain joins TRBV20-1 to TRBJ1-5; D gene uncertain. Germline CDR1 is DFQATT and CDR2 is SNEGSKA (reference sequence). CDR3 size: 14 residues. Deletions cut 7 bases from V and 1 base from J, with 14 bases between. Written as DNA, the CDR3 is TGCAGTGGACGAGAGGAGGTGAGCAATCAGCCCCAGCATTTT. Its translation: CSGREEVSNQPQHF.

This clonotype was detected only a few times. V is TRBV18 and J is TRBJ2-2; D not certain. Germline values: CDR1 KGHSH, CDR2 LQKENI. The ends were cut back, 3 bases at V and 1 base at J, with 3 bases in the middle. The CDR3 has 13 residues. The chain's CDR3 is CASSPKNTGELFF. The CDR3 bases are TGTGCCAGCTCACCGAAGAACACCGGGGAGCTGTTTTTT.

This clonotype was observed many times. This rearrangement joins TRBV20-1 to TRBJ1-1, with D hard to call. V dropped 1 base and J dropped 5 bases, with 5 bases sitting between them. The germline V gene has CDR1 DFQATT and CDR2 SNEGSKA (reference sequence). The CDR3 contains 11 residues. The CDR3 region is CSARAWTEAFF. The CDR3 region has the DNA TGCAGTGCTAGAGCTTGGACTGAAGCTTTCTTT.

This clonotype was observed at least ten times. This chain links TRBV7-2 with TRBJ1-6, with D hard to call. Germline V gene data show CDR1 as SGHTA and CDR2 as FQGNSA. Trimming cost V 0 bases and J 10 bases, with 7 bases left between them. This CDR3 comprises 13 residues. CDR3 DNA sequence: TGTGCCAGCAGCTTAGCGTCGGGGTCACCCCTCCACTTT. Amino acid sequence: CASSLASGSPLHF.

This clonotype was detected many times. The J gene is TRBJ2-2, the V gene TRBV20-1; a possible D gene is TRBD2 (5 bases). The V end lost 0 bases, the J end lost 8 bases, and 13 bases lay between the germline ends. The CDR3 runs to 14 residues. Germline V gives CDR1 DFQATT, CDR2 SNEGSKA (reference sequence). The CDR3 DNA reads TGCAGTGCTAGAGATTCGGGAACAACTGGGGAGCTGTTTTTT. Encoded protein: CSARDSGTTGELFF.

This clonotype was seen repeatedly, ten times or more. The V and J genes are TRBV29-1 and TRBJ2-7; D is unresolved. This CDR3 region has 12 residues. V was pared by 7 bases and J by 4 bases, with 14 bases between. In germline, CDR1 is SQVTM, CDR2 ANQGSEA. The DNA of the CDR3 is TGCAGCGCCCGAAGTGGCAGTTACGAGCAGTACTTC. It yields the protein CSARSGSYEQYF.

This clonotype has only a few counts. This chain connects TRBV7-2 to TRBJ2-7, with D perhaps matching TRBD1 (5 bases). CDR1 and CDR2 from the germline V gene are SGHTA and FQGNSA. V lost 4 bases and J 6 bases, leaving 19 bases between the germline ends. This CDR3 spans 15 amino acids. In nucleotides, the CDR3 is TGTGCCAGCAGCTCTCCGATTCAGGGTTCGGTCGAGCAGTACTTC. It translates to CASSSPIQGSVEQYF.

This clonotype was counted a few times. V and J are TRBV6-1 and TRBJ2-7, with D perhaps matching TRBD1 (7 bases). The CDR3 loop spans 14 amino acids. The V gene's germline CDR1 is MNHNS and CDR2 SASEGT. Trimming cost V 2 bases and J 7 bases, with 15 bases left between them. The DNA for the CDR3 is TGTGCCAGCAGTGAAATCGGACCAGGGGGGGAGCAGTACTTC. It specifies CASSEIGPGGEQYF.

This clonotype was counted many times. The V call is TRBV20-1, the J call TRBJ2-2; no clear D gene. This CDR3 has 11 residues. V lost 6 bases, J lost 2 bases, and 4 bases lay in between. CDR1 and CDR2 from the germline V gene are DFQATT and SNEGSKA (reference sequence). CDR3: CSAGNTGELFF. The CDR3 DNA reads TGCAGTGCGGGTAACACCGGGGAGCTGTTTTTT.

This clonotype appeared many times. The gene calls are TRBV7-9 and TRBJ1-6; D is possibly TRBD1 (6 bases). Trimming removed 8 bases from V and 10 bases from J, with 18 bases in between. CDR1 is SEHNR, CDR2 FQNEAQ, per germline (reference sequence). The CDR3 consists of 14 residues. The CDR3 DNA is TGTGCCAGCGGCGCGGGGGGCTGGGAATCACCCCTCCACTTT. Translated, it gives CASGAGGWESPLHF.

This clonotype was seen many times. The gene calls are TRBV12-3 or TRBV12-4 and TRBJ2-3; weak D call: TRBD1 (6 bases). Deletions cut 3 bases from V and 4 bases from J, with 8 bases between. This CDR3 comprises 13 residues. In DNA form, the CDR3 reads TGTGCCAGCAGTTTGGGGGCCCCAGATACGCAGTATTTT. Residues: CASSLGAPDTQYF.

There are many counts of this clonotype. The CDR3 DNA follows: TGCGCCAGCAGCCGCGGGACTAGCGGACAAGAGACCCAGTACTTC. Its translation: CASSRGTSGQETQYF. V is TRBV5-1 and J is TRBJ2-5, with 11 bases lining up with TRBD2. Germline trimming cut 4 bases from V and 2 bases from J; bases unmatched to any gene: 4. CDR3 length equals 15 residues. Germline-derived CDR1 and CDR2 are SGHRS and YFSETQ.

This clonotype has ten or more counts. The rearrangement uses TRBV3-1 and TRBJ1-1; perhaps TRBD1 as D (5 bases). Germline CDR1 is LGHDT and CDR2 is YNNKEL (reference sequence). The CDR3 has 15 amino acids. Trimming cost V 2 bases and J 5 bases, with 15 bases left between them. In DNA, the CDR3 is TGTGCCAGCAGCCAACCGCTGAGGGGCGGAACTGAAGCTTTCTTT. Translating it yields CASSQPLRGGTEAFF. Together with reference TRBV3-1 and TRBJ1-1, the CDR3 gives the full variable domain: DTAVSQTPKYLVTQMGNDKSIKCEQNLGHDTMYWYKQDSKKFLKIMFSYNNKELIINETVPNRFSPKSPDKAHLNLHINSLELGDSAVYFCASSQPLRGGTEAFFGQGTRLTVV.

This clonotype showed up many times. The chain links TRBV10-3 to TRBJ1-4, with D possibly being TRBD1 (6 bases). The CDR3 is 15 residues long. Trimming took 0 bases from V and 4 from J, leaving 9 bases between them. Germline CDR1 is ENHRY and CDR2 is SYGVKD. The CDR3 region is CAISESSGVNEKLFF. The CDR3 coding sequence is TGTGCCATCAGTGAGTCATCAGGGGTTAATGAAAAACTGTTTTTT.